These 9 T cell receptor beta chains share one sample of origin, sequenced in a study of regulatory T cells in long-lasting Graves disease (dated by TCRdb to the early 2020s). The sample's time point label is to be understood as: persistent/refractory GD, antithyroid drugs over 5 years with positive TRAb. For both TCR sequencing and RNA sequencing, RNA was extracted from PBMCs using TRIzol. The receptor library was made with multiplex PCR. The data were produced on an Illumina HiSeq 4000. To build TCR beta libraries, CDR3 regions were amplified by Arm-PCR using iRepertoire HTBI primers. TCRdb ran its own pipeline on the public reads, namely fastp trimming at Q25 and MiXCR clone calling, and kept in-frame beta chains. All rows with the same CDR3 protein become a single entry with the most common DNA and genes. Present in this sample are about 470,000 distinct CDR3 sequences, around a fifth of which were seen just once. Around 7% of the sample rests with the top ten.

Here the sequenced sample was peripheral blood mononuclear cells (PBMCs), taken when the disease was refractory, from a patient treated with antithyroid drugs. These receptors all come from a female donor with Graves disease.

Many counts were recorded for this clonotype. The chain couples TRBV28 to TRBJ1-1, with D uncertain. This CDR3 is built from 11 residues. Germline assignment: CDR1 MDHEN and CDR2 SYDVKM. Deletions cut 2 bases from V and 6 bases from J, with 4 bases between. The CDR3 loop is CASSLIAEAFF. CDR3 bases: TGTGCCAGCAGTTTAATAGCTGAAGCTTTCTTT.

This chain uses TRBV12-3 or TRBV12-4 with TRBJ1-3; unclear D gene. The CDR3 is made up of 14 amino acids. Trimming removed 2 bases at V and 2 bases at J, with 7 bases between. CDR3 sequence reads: CASSLRATGNTIYF. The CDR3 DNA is TGTGCCAGCAGTTTACGGGCCACTGGAAACACCATATATTTT.

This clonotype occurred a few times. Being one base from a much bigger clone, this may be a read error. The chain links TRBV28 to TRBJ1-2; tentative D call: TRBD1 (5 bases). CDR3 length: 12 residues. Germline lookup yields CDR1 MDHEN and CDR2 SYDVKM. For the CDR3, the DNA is TGTGCCAGCAGTTTCGACGGGGGTGGCCACACCTTC. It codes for CASSFDGGGHTF.

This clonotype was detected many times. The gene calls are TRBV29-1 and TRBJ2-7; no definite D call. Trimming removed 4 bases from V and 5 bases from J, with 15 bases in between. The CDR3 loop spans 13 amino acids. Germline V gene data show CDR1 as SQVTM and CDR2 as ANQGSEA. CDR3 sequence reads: CSVGFATNDEQYF. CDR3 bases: TGCAGCGTTGGGTTCGCGACCAACGACGAGCAGTACTTC.

This CDR3 reads CASSFYREDTEAFF. CDR3 DNA: TGTGCCAGCAGCTTCTACAGGGAGGACACTGAAGCTTTCTTT. The chain recombines TRBV11-2 with TRBJ1-1; the D gene is possibly TRBD1 (6 bases). V shed 3 bases and J shed 3 bases, with 11 bases lying between them. This CDR3 is built from 14 residues. Germline V CDR1 and CDR2: SGHAT, FQNNGV.

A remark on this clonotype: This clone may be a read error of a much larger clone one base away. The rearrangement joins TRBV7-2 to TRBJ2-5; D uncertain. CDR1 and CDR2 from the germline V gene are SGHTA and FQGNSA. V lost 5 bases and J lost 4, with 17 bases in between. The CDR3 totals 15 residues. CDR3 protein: CASSLYALRRETQYF. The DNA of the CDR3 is TGTGCCAGCAGCCTCTATGCCCTTCGACGAGAGACCCAGTACTTC.

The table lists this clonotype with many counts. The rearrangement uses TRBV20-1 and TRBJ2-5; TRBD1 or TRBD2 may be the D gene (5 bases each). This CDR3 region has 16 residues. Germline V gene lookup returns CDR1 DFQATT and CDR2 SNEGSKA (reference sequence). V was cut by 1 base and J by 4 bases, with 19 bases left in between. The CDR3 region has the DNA TGCAGTGCTAGAGGGCCGTTTGCTGCGAGGGGAGAGACCCAGTACTTC. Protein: CSARGPFAARGETQYF.

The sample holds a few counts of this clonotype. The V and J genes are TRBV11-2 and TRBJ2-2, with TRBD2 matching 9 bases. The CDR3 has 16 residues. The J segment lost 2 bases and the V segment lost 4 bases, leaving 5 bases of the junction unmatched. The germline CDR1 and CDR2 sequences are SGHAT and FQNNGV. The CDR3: CASSSQRGVNTGELFF. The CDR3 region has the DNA TGTGCCAGCAGCTCGCAGCGGGGGGTCAACACCGGGGAGCTGTTTTTT.

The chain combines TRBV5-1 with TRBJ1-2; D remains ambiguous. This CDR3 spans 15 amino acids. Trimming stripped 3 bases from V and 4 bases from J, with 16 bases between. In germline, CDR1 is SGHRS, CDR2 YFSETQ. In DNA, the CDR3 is TGCGCCAGCAGCTCGACTGGAGGGCTGGGCTATGGCTACACCTTC. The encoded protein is CASSSTGGLGYGYTF.